Presented here are 4 T cell receptor beta chains from one specimen sequenced in a study of T cells in Graves' hyperthyroidism and ophthalmopathy. Using RNA transcripts as the source, TCR beta CDR3 regions were amplified. TCR CDR3 regions were first amplified by RT-PCR with HTBI primers. TCRdb re-analysed the multiplex PCR reads in MiXCR, keeping a single row per CDR3 protein. The table has about 410,000 distinct CDR3 sequences, roughly 15% seen once. The material sequenced was blood. The receptors were sampled from a woman in her thirties with Graves' ophthalmopathy.

This clonotype was detected many times. This sequence joins TRBV3-1 and TRBJ2-1, with a possible D match to TRBD2 (5 bases). The CDR3 length is 16 residues. Germline CDR1 and CDR2: LGHDT and YNNKEL (reference sequence). Trimming shortened V by 0 bases and J by 9 bases, and 18 bases separated the two germline ends. In DNA, the CDR3 is TGTGCCAGCAGCCAAGAGAGGGCAGCAGCCGGAGGTGAGCAGTTCTTC. This encodes CASSQERAAAGGEQFF.

The genes are TRBV7-2 and TRBJ1-1, with TRBD1 matching over 8 bases. The CDR3 spans 16 residues. The trim removed 1 base at V and 5 bases at J, leaving 9 bases unmatched. CDR1 and CDR2 from the germline V gene are SGHTA and FQGNSA. The DNA for the CDR3 is TGTGCCAGCAGCTTAGAGGCCCAGGGGGCTAGGACTGAAGCTTTCTTT. Encoded protein: CASSLEAQGARTEAFF.

This clonotype showed up many times. The rearrangement uses TRBV28 and TRBJ1-2, with TRBD1 identical over 7 bases. Germline V gene data show CDR1 as MDHEN and CDR2 as SYDVKM. This CDR3 contains 14 residues. V lost 6 bases, J lost 4 bases, and 8 bases stayed unmatched. This CDR3 is CASSRSGTAYGYTF. The CDR3 nucleotides read TGTGCCAGCAGCCGAAGCGGGACAGCCTATGGCTACACCTTC.

In this sample, this clonotype turned up a few times. V usage is TRBV10-1 and J usage is TRBJ1-2; D ambiguous. CDR1 and CDR2 (germline): WNHNN, SYGVQD (reference sequence). V lost 0 bases and J 8 bases, leaving 10 bases between the germline ends. The length of the CDR3 is 13 residues. The CDR3 is CASSESTSTGYTF. As DNA, the CDR3 is TGCGCCAGCAGTGAGTCCACTAGCACGGGCTACACCTTC.